These T cell receptor beta chains were read from a single sample in a study of cytomegalovirus exposure and HLA in healthy donors. Sequencing was performed with immunoSEQ multiplex PCR; in TCRdb, only in-frame clones are kept and a portion is missing. The sample has 200,000 to 250,000 clones; 70% to 80% are singletons. Source material: PBMCs. The origin of the receptors is a woman under 40 in good health and CMV-seronegative. Each CDR3 is given with its conserved first and last residue. D genes are given only for firm matches. Rows give clone size only sometimes, using once, few, many, or a class for an expanded clone.

D: TRBD1; J: TRBJ2-2; V: TRBV7-2; size: NA; CDR3: CASRAYGQGRTGELFF; DNA: TGTGCCAGCAGGGCTTACGGACAGGGGCGCACCGGGGAGCTGTTTTTT
D: NA; J: TRBJ2-3; V: TRBV6-4; size: NA; CDR3: CASSTGSSSDTQYF; DNA: TGTGCCAGCAGTACAGGGTCATCGTCAGATACGCAGTATTTT
D: TRBD1; J: TRBJ2-1; V: TRBV29-1; size: NA; CDR3: CSGGQGAGNEQFF; DNA: TGCAGCGGGGGACAGGGGGCGGGCAATGAGCAGTTCTTC
D: TRBD2; J: TRBJ2-1; V: TRBV19; size: NA; CDR3: CASSIRSGSDEQFF; DNA: TGTGCCAGTAGTATACGTAGCGGGAGTGACGAGCAGTTCTTC
D: NA; J: TRBJ1-5; V: TRBV5-8; size: NA; CDR3: CASSPQGVSNQPQHF; DNA: TGTGCCAGCAGCCCACAAGGGGTTAGCAATCAGCCCCAGCATTTT
D: NA; J: TRBJ2-5; V: TRBV7-3; size: NA; CDR3: CASSLGQQETQYF; DNA: TGTGCCAGCAGCTTAGGACAGCAAGAGACCCAGTACTTC
D: NA; J: TRBJ2-5; V: TRBV6-5; size: NA; CDR3: CASSRRDPGETQYF; DNA: TGTGCCAGCAGCCGCCGGGATCCTGGGGAGACCCAGTACTTC
D: NA; J: TRBJ2-7; V: TRBV7-2; size: NA; CDR3: CASSLVLTRAGYEQYF; DNA: TGTGCCAGCAGCTTAGTTTTGACGAGGGCCGGGTACGAGCAGTACTTC
D: TRBD1; J: TRBJ1-1; V: TRBV13; size: NA; CDR3: CASTQRTGIVAEAFF; DNA: TGTGCCAGCACTCAAAGGACAGGGATAGTTGCTGAAGCTTTCTTT
D: NA; J: TRBJ2-2; V: TRBV5-1; size: NA; CDR3: CASSLDGRAGELFF; DNA: TGCGCCAGCAGCTTGGATGGGCGGGCCGGGGAGCTGTTTTTT
D: NA; J: TRBJ2-2; V: TRBV5-6; size: NA; CDR3: CASSWIRGWHGELFF; DNA: TGTGCCAGCAGCTGGATCCGGGGATGGCACGGGGAGCTGTTTTTT
D: NA; J: TRBJ1-5; V: TRBV6-1; size: NA; CDR3: CASVEKGVVNQPQHF; DNA: TGTGCCAGCGTGGAAAAGGGGGTAGTCAATCAGCCCCAGCATTTT
D: NA; J: TRBJ1-4; V: TRBV29-1; size: NA; CDR3: CSRRSTNEKLFF; DNA: TGCAGCCGGAGGTCAACTAATGAAAAACTGTTTTTT
D: NA; J: TRBJ2-3; V: TRBV12-1; size: NA; CDR3: CASSSGGAGVTDTQYF; DNA: TGTGCCAGCAGCTCCGGGGGGGCGGGAGTAACGGATACGCAGTATTTT
D: NA; J: TRBJ2-7; V: TRBV7-9; size: NA; CDR3: CASSRSSYEQYF; DNA: TGTGCCAGCAGCCGGAGCTCCTACGAGCAGTACTTC
D: NA; J: TRBJ2-1; V: TRBV7-2; size: NA; CDR3: CASRGATEQFF; DNA: TGTGCCAGCCGGGGGGCCACTGAGCAGTTCTTC
D: TRBD2; J: TRBJ2-2; V: TRBV11-2; size: NA; CDR3: CASSLDRTGTSGSVGGELFF; DNA: TGTGCCAGCAGCTTAGATCGGACCGGGACTAGTGGGAGTGTGGGCGGGGAGCTGTTTTTT
D: TRBD1; J: TRBJ1-6; V: TRBV6-1; size: once; CDR3: CASSEVPDRGDSPLHF; DNA: TGTGCCAGCAGTGAAGTTCCCGACAGGGGGGATTCACCCCTCCACTTT
D: NA; J: TRBJ2-2; V: TRBV2; size: few; CDR3: CASNTGGDTGELFF; DNA: TGTGCCAGCAATACAGGGGGGGACACCGGGGAGCTGTTTTTT
D: NA; J: TRBJ2-7; V: TRBV30; size: few; CDR3: CAWSTRRLSYEQYF; DNA: TGTGCCTGGAGTACCCGGCGGTTATCCTACGAGCAGTACTTC
D: TRBD2; J: TRBJ2-1; V: TRBV4-1; size: few; CDR3: CASSPRPREGSYNEQFF; DNA: TGCGCCAGCAGCCCCCGACCGCGGGAGGGGTCCTACAATGAGCAGTTCTTC
D: NA; J: TRBJ2-1; V: TRBV10-3; size: NA; CDR3: CAISERVYNEQFF; DNA: TGTGCCATCAGTGAGCGAGTCTACAATGAGCAGTTCTTC
D: NA; J: TRBJ1-6; V: TRBV6-6; size: NA; CDR3: CASRDGGLPTSPLHF; DNA: TGTGCCAGCAGAGATGGGGGACTCCCGACTTCACCCCTCCACTTT
D: TRBD1; J: TRBJ2-7; V: TRBV7-8; size: NA; CDR3: CASSRRDSLNFWYEQYF; DNA: TGTGCCAGCAGCAGAAGGGACAGTTTGAATTTTTGGTACGAGCAGTACTTC
D: NA; J: TRBJ1-2; V: TRBV5-8; size: NA; CDR3: CASSFRAGYTF; DNA: TGTGCCAGCAGCTTCAGGGCTGGCTACACCTTC
D: TRBD2; J: TRBJ2-1; V: TRBV29-1; size: NA; CDR3: CSASGLAGGTDEQFF; DNA: TGCAGCGCTTCGGGACTAGCGGGAGGTACGGATGAGCAGTTCTTC
D: NA; J: TRBJ1-1; V: TRBV11-2; size: NA; CDR3: CASSLSTEAFF; DNA: TGTGCCAGCAGTCTGTCGACTGAAGCTTTCTTT
D: NA; J: TRBJ1-2; V: TRBV29-1; size: NA; CDR3: CSVAVQGSKRGLTNYGYTF; DNA: TGCAGCGTCGCAGTACAGGGATCCAAGAGGGGTTTGACAAACTATGGCTACACCTTC
D: NA; J: TRBJ2-1; V: TRBV9; size: NA; CDR3: CASSLGSSTSYNEQFF; DNA: TGTGCCAGCAGCCTCGGGAGCTCAACCTCCTACAATGAGCAGTTCTTC
D: NA; J: TRBJ1-1; V: TRBV6-5; size: NA; CDR3: CASSYSRGGNTEAFF; DNA: TGTGCCAGCAGTTACTCCCGGGGGGGGAACACTGAAGCTTTCTTT
D: TRBD1; J: TRBJ1-2; V: TRBV27; size: NA; CDR3: CASSLIAGGLANYGYTF; DNA: TGTGCCAGCAGTTTAATCGCAGGGGGCCTAGCTAACTATGGCTACACCTTC
D: TRBD2; J: TRBJ2-1; V: TRBV5-1; size: NA; CDR3: CASSWGGVIIEQFF; DNA: TGCGCCAGCAGCTGGGGGGGAGTGATCATTGAGCAGTTCTTC
D: TRBD2; J: TRBJ2-3; V: TRBV14; size: NA; CDR3: CASSPRLAGATDTQYF; DNA: TGTGCCAGCAGCCCTCGACTAGCGGGGGCCACAGATACGCAGTATTTT
D: NA; J: TRBJ1-5; V: TRBV5-1; size: NA; CDR3: CASSLAYGVSRAYSNQPQHF; DNA: TGCGCCAGCAGCTTGGCCTATGGTGTTTCGAGAGCTTATAGCAATCAGCCCCAGCATTTT
D: NA; J: TRBJ1-2; V: TRBV2; size: few; CDR3: CASSEAGLWGYTF; DNA: TGTGCCAGCAGTGAAGCCGGTTTGTGGGGCTACACCTTC
D: TRBD2; J: TRBJ2-1; V: TRBV7-9; size: NA; CDR3: CASSNSGGAVNEQFF; DNA: TGTGCCAGCAGCAATAGCGGGGGGGCAGTCAATGAGCAGTTCTTC
D: NA; J: TRBJ1-1; V: TRBV27; size: NA; CDR3: CASSLRGFLNTEAFF; DNA: TGTGCCAGCAGTTTGCGCGGATTCTTGAACACTGAAGCTTTCTTT
D: NA; J: TRBJ2-2; V: TRBV6-1; size: NA; CDR3: CASRWGSGNTGELFF; DNA: TGTGCCAGCAGGTGGGGAAGCGGTAACACCGGGGAGCTGTTTTTT
D: NA; J: TRBJ2-5; V: TRBV4-1; size: many; CDR3: CASSQDAGVKTQYF; DNA: TGCGCCAGCAGCCAAGATGCCGGGGTTAAGACCCAGTACTTC
D: TRBD2; J: TRBJ2-3; V: TRBV7-9; size: NA; CDR3: CSSSFLAGGLDTQYF; DNA: TGTTCCAGCAGCTTCTTAGCGGGAGGGCTTGATACGCAGTATTTT
D: NA; J: TRBJ1-5; V: TRBV6-5; size: NA; CDR3: CASSEQGFNQPQHF; DNA: TGTGCCAGCAGTGAACAGGGATTCAATCAGCCCCAGCATTTT
D: NA; J: TRBJ1-5; V: TRBV2; size: many; CDR3: CASSADSSWPQHF; DNA: TGTGCCAGCAGTGCGGACAGCTCATGGCCCCAGCATTTT
D: TRBD2; J: TRBJ2-7; V: TRBV4-1; size: once; CDR3: CASSRMASGGQVPPYEQYF; DNA: TGCGCCAGCAGCCGGATGGCTAGCGGGGGGCAGGTCCCTCCCTACGAGCAGTACTTC
D: NA; J: TRBJ1-1; V: TRBV5-1; size: NA; CDR3: CASSLSPGTGGRNTEAFF; DNA: TGCGCCAGCAGCCTGAGTCCCGGGACCGGGGGAAGGAACACTGAAGCTTTCTTT
D: NA; J: TRBJ2-7; V: TRBV30; size: NA; CDR3: CAWSVPRRQREQYF; DNA: TGTGCCTGGAGTGTACCCCGGCGTCAGCGGGAGCAGTACTTC
D: NA; J: TRBJ1-1; V: TRBV25-1; size: NA; CDR3: CASIESGASNTEAFF; DNA: TGTGCCAGCATAGAATCAGGGGCCTCGAACACTGAAGCTTTCTTT
D: TRBD1; J: TRBJ1-5; V: TRBV7-8; size: NA; CDR3: CASSPAGQGWGQPQHF; DNA: TGTGCCAGCAGCCCCGCAGGACAGGGGTGGGGTCAGCCCCAGCATTTT
D: NA; J: TRBJ2-5; V: TRBV2; size: NA; CDR3: CASSERGETQYF; DNA: TGTGCCAGCAGTGAAAGGGGTGAGACCCAGTACTTC